This T cell receptor (beta chain) was identified during a study of cytomegalovirus exposure and HLA in healthy donors. PCR was performed using 60 Vbeta and 13 Jbeta primers. Measured with immunoSEQ multiplex PCR; TCRdb has only the in-frame clones, and not every one. The table lists about 120,000 clones, roughly 75% of them singletons. The receptor was isolated from a female donor in good health and CMV-seronegative. The specimen was PBMCs.

CDR3 protein: CASSQELAGSSYNEQFF. The CDR3 region has the DNA TGTGCCAGCAGCCAAGAGCTAGCGGGGAGCTCCTACAATGAGCAGTTCTTC. This chain connects TRBV4-2 to TRBJ2-1, with TRBD2 matching 9 bases. Germline V gene lookup returns CDR1 LGHNA and CDR2 YNFKEQ. The trim removed 0 bases at V and 0 bases at J, leaving 3 bases unmatched. The CDR3 sequence is 17 residues long.